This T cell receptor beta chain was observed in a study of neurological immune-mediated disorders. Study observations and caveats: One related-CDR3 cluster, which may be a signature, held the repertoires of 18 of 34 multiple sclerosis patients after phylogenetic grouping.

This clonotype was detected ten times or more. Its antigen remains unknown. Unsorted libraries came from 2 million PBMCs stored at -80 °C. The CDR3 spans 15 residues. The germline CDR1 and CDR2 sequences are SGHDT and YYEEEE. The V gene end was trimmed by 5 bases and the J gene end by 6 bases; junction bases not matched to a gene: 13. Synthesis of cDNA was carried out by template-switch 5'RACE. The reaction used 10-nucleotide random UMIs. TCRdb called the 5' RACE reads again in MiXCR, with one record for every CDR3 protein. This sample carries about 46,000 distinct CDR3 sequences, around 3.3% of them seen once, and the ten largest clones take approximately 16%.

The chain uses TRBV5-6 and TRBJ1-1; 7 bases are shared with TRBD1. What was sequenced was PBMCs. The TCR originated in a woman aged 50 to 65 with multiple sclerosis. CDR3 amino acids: CASSTRQGWRAEAFF. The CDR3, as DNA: TGTGCCAGCAGTACCCGACAGGGATGGAGGGCTGAAGCTTTCTTT.